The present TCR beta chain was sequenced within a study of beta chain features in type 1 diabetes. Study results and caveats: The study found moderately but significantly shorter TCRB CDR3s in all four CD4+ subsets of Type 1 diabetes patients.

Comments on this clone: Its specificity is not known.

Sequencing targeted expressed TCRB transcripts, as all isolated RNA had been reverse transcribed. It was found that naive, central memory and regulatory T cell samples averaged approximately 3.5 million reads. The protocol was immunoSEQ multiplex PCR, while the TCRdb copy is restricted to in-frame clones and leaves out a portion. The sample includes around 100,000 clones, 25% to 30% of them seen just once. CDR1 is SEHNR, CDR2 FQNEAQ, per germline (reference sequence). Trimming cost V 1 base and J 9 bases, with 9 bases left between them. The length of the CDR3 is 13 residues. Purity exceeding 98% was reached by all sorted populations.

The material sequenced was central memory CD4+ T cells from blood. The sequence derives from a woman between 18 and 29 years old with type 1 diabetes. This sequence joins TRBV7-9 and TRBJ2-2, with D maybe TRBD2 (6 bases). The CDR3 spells CASSLGGDRELFF. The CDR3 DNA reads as TGTGCCAGCAGCTTAGGGGGGGACCGGGAGCTGTTTTTT. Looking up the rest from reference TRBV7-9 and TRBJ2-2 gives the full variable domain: DTGVSQNPRHKITKRGQNVTFRCDPISEHNRLYWYRQTLGQGPEFLTYFQNEAQLEKSRLLSDRFSAERPKGSFSTLEIQRTEQGDSAMYLCASSLGGDRELFFGEGSRLTVL.